This record covers a single T cell receptor beta chain. This sample stems from a study of shared clonotypes between healthy human individuals. CD45RO-negative CD8 cells positively selected for CCR7 made up the naive population, which excluded terminally differentiated effector memory CD45RA+ cells. With 5 bases removed from V and 3 bases from J, the gap between germline ends came to 19 bases. The CDR3 has 16 residues. Germline CDR1 and CDR2: MDHEN and SYDVKM. Generated by immunoSEQ multiplex PCR, the TCRdb table keeps only in-frame clones and is missing some. The sample holds more than 500,000 clones, approximately 95% seen once.

J is TRBJ1-1 and V is TRBV28, with a possible D match to TRBD1 (6 bases). Sequencing was done on a sample of naive CD8+ T cells sorted from blood. The clonotype comes from a young woman in good health. The DNA for the CDR3 is TGTGCCAGCAGTAAAGGACAGACGTCACGGGACACTGAAGCTTTCTTT. This codes for CASSKGQTSRDTEAFF.